The clone carrying this T cell receptor (beta chain) has only a few counts. The data originate from a study of control samples from healthy donors and cancer patients. Only in-frame clones appear in the TCRdb table, and some are missing; sequencing was by immunoSEQ multiplex PCR. The sample carries roughly 370,000 clones, more than 80% recorded once. CDR1 MNHEY and CDR2 SVGAGI come from the germline V gene. This CDR3 region has 13 residues. Trimming removed 8 bases from V and 0 bases from J, with 10 bases in between. The sequence came from a man in his forties with head and neck cancer. The V and J genes are TRBV6-5 and TRBJ1-1; no clear D gene. Source material: PBMCs. The CDR3 region has the DNA TGTGCCAGCGCGGAGACACTGAACACTGAAGCTTTCTTT. Its translation: CASAETLNTEAFF.